The entry below describes one T cell receptor beta chain. The data stem from a study of blood T cell repertoires in COVID-19. Study in general: Sample material is recorded as cDNA or gDNA derived from T cells, B-cell-depleted T cells, or PBMCs.

Method: immunoSEQ multiplex PCR; TCRdb's copy keeps in-frame clones and lacks some. Here the sample spans approximately 230,000 clones, around 85% being singletons. Sequencing used peripheral blood. The clonotype comes from a man aged 80 or over with acute or convalescent COVID-19.

CDR3 loop: CASSLRGLAGVHSYEQYF. DNA of the CDR3: TGTGCCAGCTCACTAAGAGGACTAGCGGGGGTTCACTCCTACGAGCAGTACTTC. This chain uses TRBV18 with TRBJ2-7, with TRBD2 matching over 13 bases. J gave up 0 bases and V 4 bases, and 9 bases lay outside the gene matches. CDR1 KGHSH and CDR2 LQKENI come from the germline V gene. CDR3 length equals 18 residues.